This T cell receptor (beta chain) was retrieved from a study of T cell repertoires in cytomegalovirus infection. TCRdb reprocessed the reads via MiXCR and lists one record per CDR3 protein. Of a few hundred thousand distinct CDR3 sequences in the sample, around a sixth were seen once. In this sample, this clonotype turned up many times. Sequences were obtained from PBMCs. The receptor was derived from a human donor in good health (CMV status not recorded). Some clones in this sample may be carry-over from other donors' samples.

The CDR3 region is CASSLLGAHEQYF. The CDR3 DNA reads as TGCGCCAGCAGCTTACTCGGGGCCCACGAGCAGTACTTC. V gene TRBV5-1 combines with J gene TRBJ2-7, with D perhaps assigned TRBD1 or TRBD2 (5 bases each). The CDR3 runs to 13 residues. CDR1 SGHRS and CDR2 YFSETQ come from the germline V gene. Trimming removed 2 bases from V and 5 bases from J, with 11 bases in between.